These 4 T cell receptor beta chains were sequenced from one sample in a study of blood T cell repertoires in COVID-19. Sequencing was performed with immunoSEQ multiplex PCR; in TCRdb, only in-frame clones are kept and a portion is missing. This repertoire shows approximately 300,000 clones, 70% to 90% found once; its top ten account for approximately 4%. Sequenced material: peripheral blood. These TCRs come from a woman aged 45 to 65 with active or convalescent COVID-19.

This sequence joins TRBV6-2 or TRBV6-3 and TRBJ2-7, with 9 positions matching TRBD1. This CDR3 region has 15 residues. CDR1 is MNHEY and CDR2 is SVGEGT in the germline V gene. With 5 bases clipped from V and 2 bases from J, the junction kept 7 bases outside the gene matches. CDR3 region: CASSTGQGMTYEQYF. The CDR3 nucleotides read TGTGCCAGCAGTACGGGACAGGGTATGACCTACGAGCAGTACTTC.

This clone was picked up one time. V usage is TRBV30 and J usage is TRBJ1-1; TRBD1 is a possible D gene (5 bases). Germline V gene lookup returns CDR1 GTSNPN and CDR2 SVGIG (reference sequence). Trimming removed 4 bases from V and 1 base from J, with 10 bases in between. The CDR3 runs 13 residues. The CDR3 sequence: CAWTSDTNTEAFF. CDR3 coding DNA: TGTGCCTGGACTTCGGACACGAACACTGAAGCTTTCTTT.

The V call is TRBV4-2, the J call TRBJ2-2, with 8 nucleotides matching TRBD1. CDR1 and CDR2 (germline): LGHNA, YNFKEQ. The CDR3 extends over 14 amino acids. Trimming took 4 bases from V and 6 from J; bases not matched to a gene: 4. CDR3 region: CASSRQGASGELFF. DNA of the CDR3: TGTGCCAGCAGCCGTCAGGGGGCGTCCGGGGAGCTGTTTTTT.

V and J are TRBV19 and TRBJ1-1, with D perhaps matching TRBD1 (6 bases). Trimming removed 7 bases at V and 4 bases at J, with 10 bases between. This CDR3 contains 12 residues. Germline V gene sequence: CDR1 LNHDA, CDR2 SQIVND (reference sequence). The CDR3 region is CASKTGPTEAFF. The CDR3 nucleotides read TGTGCCAGTAAAACAGGGCCCACTGAAGCTTTCTTT.